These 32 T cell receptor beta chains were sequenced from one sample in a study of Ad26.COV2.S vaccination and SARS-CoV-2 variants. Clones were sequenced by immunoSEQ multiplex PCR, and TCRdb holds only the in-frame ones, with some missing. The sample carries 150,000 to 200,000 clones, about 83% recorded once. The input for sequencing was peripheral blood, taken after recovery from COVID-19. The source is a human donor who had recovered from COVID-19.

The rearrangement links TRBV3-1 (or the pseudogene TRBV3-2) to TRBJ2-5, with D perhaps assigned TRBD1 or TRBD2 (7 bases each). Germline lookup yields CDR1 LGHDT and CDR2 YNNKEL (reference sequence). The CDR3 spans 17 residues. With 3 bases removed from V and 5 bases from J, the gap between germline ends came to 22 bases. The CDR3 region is CASSQAPQGGAGETQYF. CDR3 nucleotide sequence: TGTGCCAGCAGCCAGGCCCCCCAGGGGGGGGCCGGGGAGACCCAGTACTTC.

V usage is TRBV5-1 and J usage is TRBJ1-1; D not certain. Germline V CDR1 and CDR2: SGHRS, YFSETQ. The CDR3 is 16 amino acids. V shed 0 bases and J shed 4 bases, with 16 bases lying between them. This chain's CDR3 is CASSLEIPPVATEAFF. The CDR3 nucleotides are TGCGCCAGCAGCTTGGAGATCCCCCCGGTTGCCACTGAAGCTTTCTTT.

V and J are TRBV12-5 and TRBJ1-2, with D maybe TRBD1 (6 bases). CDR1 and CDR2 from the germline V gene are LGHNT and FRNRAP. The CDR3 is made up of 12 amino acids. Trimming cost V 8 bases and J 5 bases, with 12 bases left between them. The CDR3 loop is CASSRGEYGYTF. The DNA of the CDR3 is TGTGCTAGTTCCAGGGGAGAGTATGGCTACACCTTC.

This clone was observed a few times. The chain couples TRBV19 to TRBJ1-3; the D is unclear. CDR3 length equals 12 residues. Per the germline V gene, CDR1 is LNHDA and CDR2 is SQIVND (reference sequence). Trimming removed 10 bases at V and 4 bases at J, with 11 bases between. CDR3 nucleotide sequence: TGTGCCAATCCCCCCTCGGGAAACACCATATATTTT. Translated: CANPPSGNTIYF.

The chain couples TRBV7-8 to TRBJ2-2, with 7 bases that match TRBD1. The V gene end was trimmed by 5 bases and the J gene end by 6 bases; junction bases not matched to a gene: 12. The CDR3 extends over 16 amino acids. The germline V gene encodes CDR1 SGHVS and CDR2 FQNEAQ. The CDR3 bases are TGTGCCAGCAGCATTCCTCCCCCACAGGGGTCCGGGGAGCTGTTTTTT. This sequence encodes CASSIPPPQGSGELFF.

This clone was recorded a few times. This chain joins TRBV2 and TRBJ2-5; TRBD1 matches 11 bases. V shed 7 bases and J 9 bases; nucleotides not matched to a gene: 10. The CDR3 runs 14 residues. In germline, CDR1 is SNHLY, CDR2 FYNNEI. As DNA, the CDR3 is TGTGCCAGCACTGGACAGGGGGCGAATTGGGCCCAGTACTTC. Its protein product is CASTGQGANWAQYF. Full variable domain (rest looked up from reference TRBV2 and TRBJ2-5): EPEVTQTPSHQVTQMGQEVILRCVPISNHLYFYWYRQILGQKVEFLVSFYNNEISEKSEIFDDQFSVERPDGSNFTLKIRSTKLEDSAMYFCASTGQGANWAQYFGPGTRLLVL.

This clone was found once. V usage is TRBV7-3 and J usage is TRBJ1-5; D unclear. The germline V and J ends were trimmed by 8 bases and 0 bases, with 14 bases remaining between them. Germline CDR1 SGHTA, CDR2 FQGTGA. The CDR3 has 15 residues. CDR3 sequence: CASGRELNSNQPQHF. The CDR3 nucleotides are TGTGCCAGCGGTAGGGAGCTTAATAGCAATCAGCCCCAGCATTTT.

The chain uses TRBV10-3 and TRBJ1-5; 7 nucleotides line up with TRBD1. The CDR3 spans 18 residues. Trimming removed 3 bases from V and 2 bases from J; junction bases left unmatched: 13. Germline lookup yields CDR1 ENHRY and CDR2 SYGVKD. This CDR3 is CAISDVLYRGSGNQPQHF. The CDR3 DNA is TGTGCCATCAGTGATGTTTTGTACAGGGGTTCGGGCAATCAGCCCCAGCATTTT.

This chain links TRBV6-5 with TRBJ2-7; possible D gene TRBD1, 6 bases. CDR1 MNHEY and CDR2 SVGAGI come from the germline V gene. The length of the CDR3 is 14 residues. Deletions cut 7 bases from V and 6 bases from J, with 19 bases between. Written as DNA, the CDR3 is TGTGCCAGCACTTTGGGGGCAGGAGGAATCGAGCAGTACTTC. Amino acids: CASTLGAGGIEQYF.

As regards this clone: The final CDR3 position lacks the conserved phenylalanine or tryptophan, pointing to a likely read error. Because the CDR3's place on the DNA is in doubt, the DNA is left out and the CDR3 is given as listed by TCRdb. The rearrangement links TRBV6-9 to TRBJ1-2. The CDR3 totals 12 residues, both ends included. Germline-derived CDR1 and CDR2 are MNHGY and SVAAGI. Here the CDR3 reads CASSYLGGEPAV.

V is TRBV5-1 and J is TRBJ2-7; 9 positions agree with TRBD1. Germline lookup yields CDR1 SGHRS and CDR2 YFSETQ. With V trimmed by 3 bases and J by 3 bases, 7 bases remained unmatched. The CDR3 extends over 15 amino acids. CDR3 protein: CASSSPGQGVYEQYF. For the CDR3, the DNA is TGCGCCAGCAGCTCACCGGGACAGGGAGTCTACGAGCAGTACTTC.

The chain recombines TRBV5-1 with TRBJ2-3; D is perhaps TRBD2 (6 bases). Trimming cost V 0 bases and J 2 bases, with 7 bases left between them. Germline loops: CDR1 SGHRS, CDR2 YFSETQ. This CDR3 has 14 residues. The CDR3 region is CASSLGRDTDTQYF. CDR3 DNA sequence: TGCGCCAGCAGCTTGGGGAGGGACACAGATACGCAGTATTTT.

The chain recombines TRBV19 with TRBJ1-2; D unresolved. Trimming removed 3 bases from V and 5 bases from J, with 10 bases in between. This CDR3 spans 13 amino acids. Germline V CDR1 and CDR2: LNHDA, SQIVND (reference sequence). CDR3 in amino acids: CASSMQELYGYTF. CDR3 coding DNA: TGTGCCAGTAGTATGCAGGAACTATATGGCTACACCTTC.

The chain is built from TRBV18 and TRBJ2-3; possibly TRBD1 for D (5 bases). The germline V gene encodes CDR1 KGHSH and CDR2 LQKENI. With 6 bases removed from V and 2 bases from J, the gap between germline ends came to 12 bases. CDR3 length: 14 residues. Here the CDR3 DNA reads TGTGCCAGCTCCCAGTGGGGCTACACAGATACGCAGTATTTT. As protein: CASSQWGYTDTQYF. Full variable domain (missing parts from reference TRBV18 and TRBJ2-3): NAGVMQNPRHLVRRRGQEARLRCSPMKGHSHVYWYRQLPEEGLKFMVYLQKENIIDESGMPKERFSAEFPKEGPSILRIQQVVRGDSAAYFCASSQWGYTDTQYFGPGTRLTVL.

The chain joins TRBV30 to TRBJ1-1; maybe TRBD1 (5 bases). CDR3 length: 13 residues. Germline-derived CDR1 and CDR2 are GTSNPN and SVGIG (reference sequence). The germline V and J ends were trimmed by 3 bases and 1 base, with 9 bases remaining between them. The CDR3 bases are TGTGCCTGGAGCCCGGACACGAACACTGAAGCTTTCTTT. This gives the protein CAWSPDTNTEAFF.

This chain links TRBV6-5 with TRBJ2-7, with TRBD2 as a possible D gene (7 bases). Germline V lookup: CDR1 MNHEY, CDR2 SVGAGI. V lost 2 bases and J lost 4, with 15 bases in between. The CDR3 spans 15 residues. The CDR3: CASSYTGSGTYEQYF. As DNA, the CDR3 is TGTGCCAGCAGTTACACGGGGAGCGGGACATACGAGCAGTACTTC.

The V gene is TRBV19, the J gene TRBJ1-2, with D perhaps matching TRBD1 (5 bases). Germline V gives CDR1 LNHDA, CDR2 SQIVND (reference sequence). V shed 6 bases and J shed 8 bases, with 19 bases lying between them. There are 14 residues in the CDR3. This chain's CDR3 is CASRLSVSGPGYTF. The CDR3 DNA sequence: TGTGCCAGTAGGCTATCCGTCTCGGGGCCCGGCTACACCTTC.

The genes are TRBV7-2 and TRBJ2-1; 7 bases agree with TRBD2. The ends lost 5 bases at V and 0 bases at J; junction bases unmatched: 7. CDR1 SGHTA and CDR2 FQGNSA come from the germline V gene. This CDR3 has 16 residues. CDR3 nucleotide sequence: TGTGCCAGCAGCCGGGACTATACTAGCTCCTACAATGAGCAGTTCTTC. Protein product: CASSRDYTSSYNEQFF.

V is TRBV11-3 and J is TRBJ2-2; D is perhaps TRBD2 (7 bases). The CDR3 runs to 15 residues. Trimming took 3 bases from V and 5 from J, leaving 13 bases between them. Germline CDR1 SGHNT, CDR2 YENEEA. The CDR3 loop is CASSFRGARTGELFF. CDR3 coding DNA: TGTGCCAGCAGCTTCCGGGGGGCGAGGACCGGGGAGCTGTTTTTT.

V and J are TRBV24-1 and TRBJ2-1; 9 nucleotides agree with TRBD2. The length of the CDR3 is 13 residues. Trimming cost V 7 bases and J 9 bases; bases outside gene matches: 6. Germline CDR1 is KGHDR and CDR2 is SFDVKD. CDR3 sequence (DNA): TGTGCCACCAGCAGCTCTAGCGGGATTGAGCAGTTCTTC. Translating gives CATSSSSGIEQFF.

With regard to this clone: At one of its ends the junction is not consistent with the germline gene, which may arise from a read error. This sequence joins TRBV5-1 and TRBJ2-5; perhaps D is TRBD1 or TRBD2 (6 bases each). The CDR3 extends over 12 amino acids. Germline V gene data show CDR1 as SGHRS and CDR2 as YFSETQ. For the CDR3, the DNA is TGCGCCAGCAGTTTCCCCCCGGGGGCAACAGACTTC. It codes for CASSFPPGATDF.

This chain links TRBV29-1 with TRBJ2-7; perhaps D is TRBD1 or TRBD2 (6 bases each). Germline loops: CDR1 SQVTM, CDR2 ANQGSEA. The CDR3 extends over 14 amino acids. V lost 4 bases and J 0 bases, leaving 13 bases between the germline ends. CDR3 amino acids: CSVVGGDTSYEQYF. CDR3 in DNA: TGCAGCGTTGTTGGCGGGGACACCTCCTACGAGCAGTACTTC.

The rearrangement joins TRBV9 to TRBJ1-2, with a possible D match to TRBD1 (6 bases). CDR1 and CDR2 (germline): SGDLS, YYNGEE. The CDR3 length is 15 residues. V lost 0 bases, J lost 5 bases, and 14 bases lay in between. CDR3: CASSVDPRGDYGYTF. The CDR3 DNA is TGTGCCAGCAGCGTAGATCCCAGGGGTGATTATGGCTACACCTTC.

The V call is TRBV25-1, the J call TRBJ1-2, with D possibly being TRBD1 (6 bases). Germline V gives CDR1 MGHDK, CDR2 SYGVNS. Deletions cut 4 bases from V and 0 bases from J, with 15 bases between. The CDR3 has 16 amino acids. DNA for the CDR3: TGTGCCAGCAGTGGAGGGAGTGGGGGGCCTAACTATGGCTACACCTTC. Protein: CASSGGSGGPNYGYTF.

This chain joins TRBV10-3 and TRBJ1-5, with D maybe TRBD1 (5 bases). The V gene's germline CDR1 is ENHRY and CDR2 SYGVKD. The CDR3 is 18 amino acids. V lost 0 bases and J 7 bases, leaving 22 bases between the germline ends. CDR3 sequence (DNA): TGTGCCATCAGTGAGTCGAGGCTCCGGGGGGACGGCGAACAGCCCCAGCATTTT. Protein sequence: CAISESRLRGDGEQPQHF.

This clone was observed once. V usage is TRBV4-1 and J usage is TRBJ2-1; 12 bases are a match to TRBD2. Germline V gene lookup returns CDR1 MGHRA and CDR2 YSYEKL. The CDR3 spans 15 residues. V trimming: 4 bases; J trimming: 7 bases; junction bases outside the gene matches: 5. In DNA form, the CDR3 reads TGCGCCAGCAGCCGACCGACTAGCGGGAGTAATGAGCAGTTCTTC. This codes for CASSRPTSGSNEQFF.

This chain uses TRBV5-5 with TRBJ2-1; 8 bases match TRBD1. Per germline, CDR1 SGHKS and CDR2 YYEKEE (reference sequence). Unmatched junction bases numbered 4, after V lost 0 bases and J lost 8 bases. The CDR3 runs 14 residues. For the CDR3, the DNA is TGTGCCAGCAGCTTGGCTTACAGGGGGGATGAGCAGTTCTTC. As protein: CASSLAYRGDEQFF.

The CDR3 reads CAINADRGSTDTQYF. DNA for the CDR3: TGTGCCATCAATGCAGACAGGGGGAGCACAGATACGCAGTATTTT. The chain has TRBV10-3 and TRBJ2-3; 9 positions match TRBD1. The CDR3 extends over 15 amino acids. Trimming removed 7 bases from V and 0 bases from J; junction bases left unmatched: 5. Germline V lookup: CDR1 ENHRY, CDR2 SYGVKD.

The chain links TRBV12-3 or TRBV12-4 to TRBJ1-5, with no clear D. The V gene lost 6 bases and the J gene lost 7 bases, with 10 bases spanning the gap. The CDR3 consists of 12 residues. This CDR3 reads CASRSTVQPQHF. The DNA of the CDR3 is TGTGCCAGCAGATCTACAGTCCAGCCCCAGCATTTT.

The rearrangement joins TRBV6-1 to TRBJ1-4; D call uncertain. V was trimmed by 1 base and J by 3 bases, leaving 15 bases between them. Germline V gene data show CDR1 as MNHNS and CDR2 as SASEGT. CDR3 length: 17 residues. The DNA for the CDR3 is TGTGCCAGCAGTGAAGGGAATCCTTCGCCTCCTAATGAAAAACTGTTTTTT. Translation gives CASSEGNPSPPNEKLFF.

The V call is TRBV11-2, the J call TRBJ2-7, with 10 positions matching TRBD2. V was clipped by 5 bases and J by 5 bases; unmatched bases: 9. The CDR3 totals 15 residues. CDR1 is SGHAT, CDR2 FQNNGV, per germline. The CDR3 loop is CASSHEAGGPHEQYF. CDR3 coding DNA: TGTGCCAGCAGCCACGAAGCGGGAGGGCCCCACGAGCAGTACTTC.

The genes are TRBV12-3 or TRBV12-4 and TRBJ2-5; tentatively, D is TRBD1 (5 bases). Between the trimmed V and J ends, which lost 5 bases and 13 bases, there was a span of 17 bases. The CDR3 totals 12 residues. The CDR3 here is CASSPGLDELYF. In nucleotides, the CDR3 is TGTGCCAGCAGTCCAGGGCTGGATGAATTGTACTTC.